The 27 T cell receptor beta chains below all came from one sample that was sequenced in a study of cytomegalovirus exposure and HLA in healthy donors. It was with 60 Vbeta and 13 Jbeta primers that the PCR ran. Profiling relied on immunoSEQ multiplex PCR, and the TCRdb table lists in-frame clones only, not all of them. The sample consists of fewer than 110,000 clones, 73% of them appearing once. Sequencing was performed on PBMCs. Receptors were obtained from a man aged 30 to 45 in good health and CMV-seronegative.

This clone was observed a handful of times. As DNA, the CDR3 is TGTGCCAGCAGCCAGGGGGCCAGCGGGGGGTTCACAGATACGCAGTATTTT. It yields the protein CASSQGASGGFTDTQYF. The genes are TRBV7-8 and TRBJ2-3, with a possible D match to TRBD2 (9 bases). CDR1 and CDR2 (germline): SGHVS, FQNEAQ. This CDR3 has 17 residues. Trimming cost V 5 bases and J 2 bases, with 20 bases left between them.

This rearrangement joins TRBV18 to TRBJ2-5; tentative D call: TRBD2 (5 bases). V lost 2 bases and J lost 5, with 12 bases in between. The germline gives CDR1 KGHSH, CDR2 LQKENI. The CDR3 is 14 amino acids. CDR3 in DNA: TGTGCCAGCTCACCATCGAGGGATGGGGAGACCCAGTACTTC. Its translation is CASSPSRDGETQYF.

The chain couples TRBV28 to TRBJ2-7; D is ambiguous. The CDR3 runs to 14 residues. The germline V and J ends were trimmed by 4 bases and 3 bases, with 13 bases remaining between them. The germline V gene encodes CDR1 MDHEN and CDR2 SYDVKM. The CDR3 bases are TGTGCCAGCAGTTCCCCCCGAGGCAGCTACGAGCAGTACTTC. Translated, it gives CASSSPRGSYEQYF.

The CDR3 bases are TGTGCCTGGAGTTTTAACTGGGGGACTAATGAGCAGTTCTTC. It specifies CAWSFNWGTNEQFF. The chain has TRBV30 and TRBJ2-1; weak D call: TRBD2 (6 bases). Germline assignment: CDR1 GTSNPN and CDR2 SVGIG (reference sequence). The ends were cut back, 2 bases at V and 7 bases at J, with 15 bases in the middle. The CDR3 consists of 14 residues.

This chain joins TRBV29-1 and TRBJ2-1; D perhaps matches TRBD2 (6 bases). Between the trimmed V and J ends, which lost 6 bases and 9 bases, there was a span of 18 bases. CDR3 length: 13 amino acids. From germline, CDR1 is SQVTM and CDR2 ANQGSEA. The CDR3 loop is CSVTGTSLSEQFF. CDR3 coding DNA: TGCAGCGTGACCGGGACTTCCCTCAGTGAGCAGTTCTTC.

The rearrangement joins TRBV6-6 to TRBJ2-3; 11 bases align to TRBD2. The J segment lost 1 base and the V segment lost 6 bases, leaving 3 bases of the junction unmatched. Germline V gives CDR1 MNHNY, CDR2 SVGAGI (reference sequence). CDR3 length: 15 amino acids. This CDR3 reads CASRPSGGRTDTQYF. CDR3 nucleotide sequence: TGTGCCAGCAGACCTAGCGGGGGGCGCACAGATACGCAGTATTTT.

V usage is TRBV6-1 and J usage is TRBJ2-2; 8 positions agree with TRBD1. Germline V lookup: CDR1 MNHNS, CDR2 SASEGT. This CDR3 contains 14 residues. Trimming took 10 bases from V and 4 from J; bases not matched to a gene: 8. The DNA for the CDR3 is TGTGCCATCTCAGACAGGGGATTCACCGGGGAGCTGTTTTTT. Encoded protein: CAISDRGFTGELFF.

The chain links TRBV7-3 to TRBJ2-1, with a weak D call TRBD2 (6 bases). V was trimmed by 5 bases and J by 6 bases, leaving 17 bases between them. Germline lookup yields CDR1 SGHTA and CDR2 FQGTGA. There are 15 residues in the CDR3. The CDR3 loop reads CASSLSGVAPNEQFF. The CDR3 region has the DNA TGTGCCAGCAGCCTCTCGGGAGTAGCGCCCAATGAGCAGTTCTTC.

This sequence joins TRBV9 and TRBJ2-1; 11 nucleotides align to TRBD2. The germline CDR1 and CDR2 sequences are SGDLS and YYNGEE. The trim removed 3 bases at V and 4 bases at J, leaving 9 bases unmatched. The CDR3 loop spans 17 amino acids. The CDR3 is CASSEPGTSGLYNEQFF. CDR3 sequence (DNA): TGTGCCAGCAGCGAGCCCGGGACTAGCGGACTGTACAATGAGCAGTTCTTC.

The V gene is TRBV30, the J gene TRBJ2-5; 8 bases fit TRBD1. After removal of 0 bases from V and 5 bases from J, the junction contained 5 bases not matched to a gene. CDR1 is GTSNPN, CDR2 SVGIG, per germline (reference sequence). The CDR3 totals 14 residues. The CDR3 bases are TGTGCCTGGAGTGTTGGTACAGGGGGTGAGACCCAGTACTTC. Translated: CAWSVGTGGETQYF.

The CDR3 DNA sequence: TGCGCCAGCGACAGGGGGGACAAGAACTACAATGAGCAGTTCTTC. Translation: CASDRGDKNYNEQFF. The J gene is TRBJ2-1, the V gene TRBV5-1, with TRBD1 matching 9 bases. Germline V CDR1 and CDR2: SGHRS, YFSETQ. This CDR3 spans 15 amino acids. V was clipped by 7 bases and J by 3 bases; unmatched bases: 8.

Many counts were recorded for this clone. The genes are TRBV6-5 and TRBJ1-5, with 11 bases fitting TRBD1. CDR1 is MNHEY, CDR2 SVGAGI, per germline. J lost 6 bases, V lost 2 bases, and 3 bases had no gene match. This CDR3 contains 15 residues. The CDR3 region has the DNA TGTGCCAGCAGTTACGGGACAGGGGGAGGTCAGCCCCAGCATTTT. This codes for CASSYGTGGGQPQHF.

On this clone: Compared with germline, one end of the junction differs, possibly owing to a read error. V and J are TRBV7-3 and TRBJ1-2; the match to TRBD1 covers 10 bases. The CDR3 covers 16 residues. Germline values: CDR1 SGHTA, CDR2 FQGTGA. Here the CDR3 reads CASSLTPGQGNYGYTF. As DNA, the CDR3 is TGTGCCAGCAGCCTAACTCCGGGACAGGGGAACTATGGCTACACCTTC.

This clone has a single count. The V gene is TRBV29-1, the J gene TRBJ1-3; D uncertain. Between the trimmed V and J ends, which lost 7 bases and 0 bases, there was a span of 7 bases. Germline CDR1 reads SQVTM; CDR2 reads ANQGSEA. This CDR3 has 12 residues. The CDR3 nucleotides are TGCAGCGCGACTGCCTCTGGAAACACCATATATTTT. Amino acids: CSATASGNTIYF.

The table lists this clone with a count of one. This chain uses TRBV5-4 with TRBJ1-1; D unclear. Germline V gene data show CDR1 as SGHNT and CDR2 as YYREEE (reference sequence). This CDR3 contains 12 residues. The V end lost 0 bases, the J end lost 4 bases, and 4 bases lay between the germline ends. The CDR3 here is CASSLDITEAFF. The CDR3 DNA is TGTGCCAGCAGCTTGGACATCACTGAAGCTTTCTTT.

V gene TRBV11-1 combines with J gene TRBJ1-1; 9 bases are shared with TRBD1. The CDR3 is 14 amino acids. In germline, CDR1 is SGHAT, CDR2 FQDESV (reference sequence). The junction had 5 bases not matched to a gene; V was cut back by 5 bases and J by 4 bases. The CDR3 loop reads CASSPTGGGTEAFF. CDR3 coding DNA: TGTGCCAGCAGCCCGACAGGGGGTGGCACTGAAGCTTTCTTT.

The chain links TRBV29-1 to TRBJ2-5; 7 bases line up with TRBD1. V lost 7 bases and J lost 4; bases outside the gene matches: 9. The CDR3 loop spans 13 amino acids. The V gene's germline CDR1 is SQVTM and CDR2 ANQGSEA. This CDR3 reads CSGGDSLGETQYF. The CDR3 nucleotides are TGCAGCGGAGGGGACAGTCTCGGAGAGACCCAGTACTTC. The variable domain in full, completed from reference TRBV29-1 and TRBJ2-5, reads SAVISQKPSRDICQRGTSLTIQCQVDSQVTMMFWYRQQPGQSLTLIATANQGSEATYESGFVIDKFPISRPNLTFSTLTVSNMSPEDSSIYLCSGGDSLGETQYFGPGTRLLVL.

This chain uses TRBV15 with TRBJ1-5; tentatively, D is TRBD1 (6 bases). The germline gives CDR1 LNHNV, CDR2 YYDKDF (reference sequence). The V end lost 0 bases, the J end lost 7 bases, and 19 bases lay between the germline ends. The CDR3 is 17 residues long. In nucleotides, the CDR3 is TGTGCCACCAGCAGAGATCAATCTGTGAGGGGGGGCCAGCCCCAGCATTTT. Protein: CATSRDQSVRGGQPQHF.

This clone was seen a few times. The chain joins TRBV5-6 to TRBJ2-3, with 7 bases lining up with TRBD2. The J segment lost 5 bases and the V segment lost 3 bases, leaving 12 bases of the junction unmatched. Germline V gene lookup returns CDR1 SGHDT and CDR2 YYEEEE. The CDR3 has 16 residues. Here the CDR3 DNA reads TGTGCCAGCAGCTCTGGACTAGTGTGGGGGAAAGATACGCAGTATTTT. It specifies CASSSGLVWGKDTQYF.

V gene TRBV12-5 combines with J gene TRBJ2-7, with a weak D call TRBD2 (6 bases). CDR3 length: 14 residues. V was shortened by 5 bases and J by 6 bases, with 17 bases between the two germline ends. CDR1 is LGHNT and CDR2 is FRNRAP in the germline V gene. The CDR3: CASGGWVGGGEQYF. CDR3 coding DNA: TGTGCTAGTGGTGGTTGGGTCGGGGGTGGCGAGCAGTACTTC.

In its sample, this clone was seen a few times. The V gene is TRBV2, the J gene TRBJ1-1, with a possible D match to TRBD1 (6 bases). This CDR3 has 13 amino acids. The V and J ends lost 2 bases and 8 bases respectively, with 12 bases between them. Germline V CDR1 and CDR2: SNHLY, FYNNEI. This chain's CDR3 is CASSERWQGEAFF. CDR3 bases: TGTGCCAGCAGTGAACGGTGGCAGGGGGAAGCTTTCTTT.

DNA for the CDR3: TGTGCCAGCAGCGTAGGTGTTGAGGGGGAGCTGTTTTTT. It is translated as CASSVGVEGELFF. This chain links TRBV9 with TRBJ2-2; D gene uncertain. The germline V gene has CDR1 SGDLS and CDR2 YYNGEE. V gave up 0 bases and J gave up 8 bases, with 8 bases separating them. The CDR3 covers 13 residues.

This clone was counted a single time. The chain links TRBV9 to TRBJ2-5, with TRBD1 matching 8 bases. The CDR3 runs to 16 residues. After removal of 6 bases from V and 5 bases from J, the junction contained 15 bases not matched to a gene. The germline gives CDR1 SGDLS, CDR2 YYNGEE. The CDR3 loop reads CASTDGAGGAWETQYF. The CDR3 DNA reads as TGTGCCAGCACCGACGGGGCAGGGGGCGCGTGGGAGACCCAGTACTTC. The full variable domain, its missing parts supplied by reference TRBV9 and TRBJ2-5, is DSGVTQTPKHLITATGQRVTLRCSPRSGDLSVYWYQQSLDQGLQFLIQYYNGEERAKGNILERFSAQQFPDLHSELNLSSLELGDSALYFCASTDGAGGAWETQYFGPGTRLLVL.

The chain has TRBV28 and TRBJ2-3, with TRBD2 as a possible D gene (7 bases). The CDR3 is 16 residues long. Trimming shortened V by 3 bases and J by 3 bases, and 16 bases separated the two germline ends. Germline CDR1 is MDHEN and CDR2 is SYDVKM. DNA for the CDR3: TGTGCCAGCAGTTTGATCCGGACTAGGGGGACAGATACGCAGTATTTT. Residues: CASSLIRTRGTDTQYF. Filled out from reference TRBV28 and TRBJ2-3, the complete variable domain reads DVKVTQSSRYLVKRTGEKVFLECVQDMDHENMFWYRQDPGLGLRLIYFSYDVKMKEKGDIPEGYSVSREKKERFSLILESASTNQTSMYLCASSLIRTRGTDTQYFGPGTRLTVL.

This clone was observed a few times. V is TRBV9 and J is TRBJ2-3; D not resolved. Deletions cut 1 base from V and 6 bases from J, with 15 bases between. This CDR3 region has 15 residues. The V gene's germline CDR1 is SGDLS and CDR2 YYNGEE. The CDR3 nucleotides read TGTGCCAGCAGCGTATCGAGTAGTCTTTCGGATACGCAGTATTTT. Translation gives CASSVSSSLSDTQYF.

The chain recombines TRBV30 with TRBJ2-3; 10 nucleotides match TRBD2. Trimming cost V 2 bases and J 1 base; bases outside gene matches: 6. From germline, CDR1 is GTSNPN and CDR2 SVGIG (reference sequence). The CDR3 loop spans 16 amino acids. The CDR3 sequence is CAWSPSGGPGTDTQYF. DNA for the CDR3: TGTGCCTGGAGTCCTAGCGGGGGCCCGGGCACAGATACGCAGTATTTT.

The J gene is TRBJ1-2, the V gene TRBV28; 7 bases fit TRBD1. With V trimmed by 3 bases and J by 8 bases, 9 bases remained unmatched. The CDR3 consists of 14 residues. Germline CDR1 and CDR2: MDHEN and SYDVKM. In nucleotides, the CDR3 is TGTGCCAGCAGTTTCCCGGACAGGTATGGAGGCTACACCTTC. Its protein is CASSFPDRYGGYTF.